The subject of this entry is one T cell receptor beta chain. Its specificity is not known. Trimming removed 6 bases from V and 5 bases from J, with 22 bases in between. The CDR3 covers 16 residues. CDR1 is DFQATT and CDR2 is SNEGSKA in the germline V gene (reference sequence). This sample is part of a study of early T cells in non-severe SARS-CoV-2 infection. Individual cDNA molecules each received unique molecular identifiers attached to them. TCRdb used MiXCR to reprocess the 5' RACE reads, holding one entry per CDR3 protein. The data hold around 98,000 distinct CDR3 sequences, with roughly 11% observed a single time. Findings and caveats of the study: Anti-spike CD8 specificities were favored by VDJdb matching, whose results missed private and CD4 specificities.

The sample comprised whole blood. The receptor was derived from an adult who was a healthcare worker with PCR-confirmed SARS-CoV-2 infection or an uninfected control (not recorded which). This chain uses TRBV20-1 with TRBJ2-2; D is perhaps TRBD1 or TRBD2 (5 bases each). Here the CDR3 reads CSAKPWDLEQTGELFF. In DNA form, the CDR3 reads TGCAGTGCCAAACCCTGGGACCTCGAACAGACCGGGGAGCTGTTTTTT.